This T cell receptor (beta chain) is from a study of OX40 agonist ivuxolimab in advanced cancers. As for the study in general: Enrolled patients in dose escalation had cancers that were hepatocellular carcinoma, melanoma, renal cell or head and neck cancer.

Sequencing used immunoSEQ multiplex PCR; TCRdb keeps in-frame clones, though not all of them. The sample lists fewer than 120,000 clones, roughly nine tenths seen once, with 0.27% in the top ten. Findings and caveats of the study: At 0.1 to 3.0 mg/kg, clonal expansion of CD4+ and CD8+ blood T cells had occurred by week 6.

CDR3 length: 15 residues. Trimming took off 1 base at V and 9 bases at J, with 16 bases between the two ends. Germline CDR1 SGHTA, CDR2 FQGNSA. Autoimmune disease history or systemic immunosuppression was exclusionary. As to this clone: The antigen is unknown.

The V and J genes are TRBV7-2 and TRBJ1-3, with a tentative D call TRBD1 (6 bases). The sample here was CD4+ or CD8+ T cells sorted from blood, taken in a trial of the OX40 agonist ivuxolimab. This TCR came from an adult with an advanced solid tumor such as melanoma, head and neck, liver or kidney cancer. The CDR3 protein is CASSLVLQGRSTIYF. CDR3 DNA: TGTGCCAGCAGCTTAGTTCTCCAGGGGAGGAGCACCATATATTTT.